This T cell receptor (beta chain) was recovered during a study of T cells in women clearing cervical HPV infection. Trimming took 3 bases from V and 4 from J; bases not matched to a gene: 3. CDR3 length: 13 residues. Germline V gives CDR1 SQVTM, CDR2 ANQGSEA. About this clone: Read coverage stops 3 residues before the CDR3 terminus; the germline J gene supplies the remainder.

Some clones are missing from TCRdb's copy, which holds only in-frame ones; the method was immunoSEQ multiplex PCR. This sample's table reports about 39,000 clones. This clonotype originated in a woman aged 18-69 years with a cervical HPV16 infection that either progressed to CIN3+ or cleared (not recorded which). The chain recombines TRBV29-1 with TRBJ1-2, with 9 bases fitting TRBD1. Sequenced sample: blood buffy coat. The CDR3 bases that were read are TGCAGCGTTGAGGACAGGGGAACCTATGGC. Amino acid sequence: CSVEDRGTYG. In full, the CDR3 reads CSVEDRGTYGYTF.